This T cell receptor (beta chain) was retrieved from a study of vaccination effects on CD4 cells after COVID-19. Comments on this clone: What it binds is not known.

Assay used: immunoSEQ multiplex PCR; TCRdb lists only in-frame clones, some missing. The sample contains tens of thousands of clones, 65% to 70% of which appear only once. The culture ran for approximately 10 days, and then CD4+ T cells were isolated. The CDR3 loop spans 16 amino acids. CDR1 and CDR2 (germline): SGHDT, YYEEEE. Deletions cut 3 bases from V and 0 bases from J, with 13 bases between. The rearrangement uses TRBV5-6 and TRBJ2-1, with D unresolved. The sequence was collected from a human donor who received a COVID-19 vaccine. The material sequenced was CD4+ T cells from PBMCs cultured without peptide, taken before COVID-19 vaccination. Here the CDR3 reads CASSSTDLYSYNEQFF. The CDR3 DNA sequence: TGTGCCAGCAGCTCGACCGATCTTTACTCCTACAATGAGCAGTTCTTC.